This T cell receptor beta chain was recovered during a study of blood T cell repertoires in COVID-19. Study summary: The samples span acute and convalescent COVID-19 from the United States, Italy and Spain. Nucleic acid was either cDNA or gDNA, and it came from T cells, B-cell-depleted T cells, or PBMCs.

Repertoires were generated with immunoSEQ multiplex PCR, while TCRdb's copy carries only in-frame clones and drops some. Among under 300,000 clones listed, roughly 80% were seen once. CDR1 and CDR2 (germline): MGHRA, YSYEKL. CDR3 size: 15 residues. Germline trimming cut 1 base from V and 4 bases from J; bases unmatched to any gene: 4. The specimen was peripheral blood. The chain recombines TRBV4-1 with TRBJ2-3; 8 positions agree with TRBD1. This receptor was taken from a man aged 55 to 70 who had recovered from COVID-19. In DNA form, the CDR3 reads TGCGCCAGCAGCCAAGGGACAGGGTACCCAGATACGCAGTATTTT. Translation: CASSQGTGYPDTQYF.